Sequencing of this T cell receptor (beta chain) was carried out in a study of blood T cells in healthy people across ages (dated by TCRdb to the mid-2010s). About the study as a whole: In model experiments, roughly one uniquely barcoded TCR beta cDNA molecule per two T cells was captured by template switching. The study measured age-related changes in TCR beta repertoire diversity using deep sequencing normalized with unique cDNA molecular identifiers. The donors were divided into four age groups: young (average around 16 years), middle-aged (roughly 42), aged (about 60) and long-lived (nearly 85). To avoid experimental bias, donors of different ages were spread randomly across the sequencing lanes. For two donors (one aged 18 to 30 and one aged 80 or older), the study analyzed two additional independent replicas of 1 million unique cDNA reads from the same blood draw.

Library preparation employed 5' RACE. TCRdb records Illumina HiSeq 2500 as the sequencer. The second PCR ran for roughly 7 to 12 cycles and used a J-beta primer mix along with a sample-barcoded 5' primer. A template-switch 5' adaptor carrying 12 random nucleotides introduced a unique molecular identifier onto each TCR beta cDNA molecule. Each sample yielded at least 2.5 million CDR3-containing paired-end reads. First-strand cDNA synthesis was performed from all RNA using the Mint cDNA synthesis kit, with priming by a TRBC-specific oligonucleotide. After uracil-DNA glycosylase treatment, a first 18-cycle PCR used universal primers M1SS and BC2_uni_R on all cDNA. As for how the authors treated the data: Normalization of each sample was performed by random selection of 1 million high-quality reads, each carrying a distinct molecular identifier. Reads sharing molecular identifiers were discarded rather than binned into consensus sequences. CDR3 identification, clonotype clustering and error correction used MiTCR with a Q25 quality threshold and the strictest error-elimination algorithm. A nonparametric unseen species model using Euler transformation provided a lower-bound estimate of total TCR beta diversity. TCRdb redid the processing of the public reads, applying fastp at Q25 and MiXCR, and retained in-frame beta chains. One record per CDR3 amino acid sequence lists the most common genes and DNA. TCRdb, rather than the study authors, made the V and J calls. Within this sample are more than 800,000 distinct CDR3 sequences, with around 26% of them counted one time only. The top ten clones comprise roughly 17% of the sample.

Cut back by 6 bases and 13 bases, the V and J ends lie 13 bases apart. Via the germline V gene, CDR1 is KGHSH and CDR2 LQKENI. The CDR3 has 11 amino acids, counting the end cysteine and phenylalanine. Of the read, only the CDR3 DNA is kept; its 33 bases are in frame from base 1. This clonotype was seen repeatedly, ten times or more. The target of this receptor is not known. No much larger clonotype is one base removed from it; base qualities were not supplied. The roughly 39 donors, aged roughly 6 to 95 years, were systemically healthy Caucasian individuals from Russia. About 10 milliliters of peripheral blood were collected from each donor into EDTA-treated Vacutainer tubes. Ficoll-Paque density-gradient centrifugation was used to isolate PBMCs, with at least 7 million obtained per sample. Trizol reagent was used to extract total RNA from the PBMCs, yielding at least 5 micrograms per sample. The percentages of naive CD45RAhigh/CD27high T cells were determined by flow cytometry on a PBMC aliquot from every donor.

General conclusions and limits of the study: Observed TCR beta diversity correlated strongly with the percentage of naive T cells measured by flow cytometry. As age increased, observed TCR beta diversity per million T cells dropped in a roughly linear way, and a significant reduction was already evident by age 40. Estimates of total diversity based on one million sequenced T cells were regarded as lower bounds and as underestimates. Compared with the aged group, more naive CD4+ T cells, fewer expanded clones and increased TCR diversity were shown by the long-lived group, suggesting age selection. Conclusive comparison of naive and antigen-experienced compartments was prevented by the profiling of bulk unsorted PBMCs. The CMV infection status of donors was not known, potentially confounding age-related changes in expanded clonotypes.

This clonotype originated in a woman older than 75 in good health. Sequences were obtained from blood. This chain joins TRBV18 to TRBJ2-1; the D gene could be TRBD1 or TRBD2, each one agreeing over 5 bases. The DNA is as follows: TGTGCCAGCTCGTCCGGGACGGATCAGTTCTTC. Translation gives CASSSGTDQFF.